This entry features one T cell receptor (beta chain) sequence. In the original processing: Reference gene primer amplification gave estimated nucleated cell counts. Using immunoSEQ multiplex PCR, the repertoire was profiled, and TCRdb retains in-frame clones only, with some absent. V, J and clone size derive from that table, while D and trimming were established from the DNA sequence. The data hold tens of thousands of clones, with 83% observed a single time. This sample is drawn from a study of blood T cell repertoires in COVID-19. Whole-study context: The United States, Italy and Spain provided the acute and convalescent COVID-19 samples. Nucleic acid was either cDNA or gDNA, and it came from T cells, B-cell-depleted T cells, or PBMCs.

Germline V lookup: CDR1 SGHNT, CDR2 YYREEE (reference sequence). V shed 7 bases and J shed 3 bases, with 20 bases lying between them. The CDR3 length is 15 residues. This receptor was identified in a human donor in a cohort sampled during active COVID-19. The sample consisted of peripheral blood. The chain joins TRBV5-4 to TRBJ2-7, with D perhaps matching TRBD1 (5 bases). Written as DNA, the CDR3 is TGTGCCAGCGGCCAGGGCCCGGTCGAAAGCTACGAGCAGTACTTC. Amino acid sequence: CASGQGPVESYEQYF.